One sample yielded the 19 T cell receptor beta chains listed below, sequenced in a study of T cells in Graves' hyperthyroidism and ophthalmopathy. RNA transcripts yielded amplified TCR beta CDR3 regions. The primer set for the first-round RT-PCR of the TCR CDR3 was HTBI. TCRdb analysed the multiplex PCR reads with MiXCR anew, one entry per CDR3 protein. The table lists 350,000 to 450,000 distinct CDR3 sequences, 14% of them singletons. The sample consisted of blood. The origin of the receptors is an older woman with Graves' hyperthyroidism.

This clonotype was detected many times. V is TRBV6-1 and J is TRBJ2-1, with TRBD2 matching 7 bases. Germline trimming cut 4 bases from V and 5 bases from J; bases unmatched to any gene: 11. CDR1 is MNHNS, CDR2 SASEGT, per germline. The CDR3 extends over 16 amino acids. The CDR3 reads CASSAVLRDYNNEQFF. The CDR3 DNA follows: TGTGCCAGCAGTGCCGTGCTCCGGGACTACAACAATGAGCAGTTCTTC.

J is TRBJ2-6 and V is TRBV24-1, with 8 bases matching TRBD1. V gave up 9 bases and J gave up 2 bases; unmatched junction bases: 2. The germline V gene has CDR1 KGHDR and CDR2 SFDVKD. The CDR3 consists of 14 residues. CDR3 in amino acids: CATPQGAGANVLTF. DNA of the CDR3: TGTGCCACCCCACAGGGGGCTGGGGCCAACGTCCTGACTTTC.

The genes are TRBV28 and TRBJ2-1; no firm D call. Germline loops: CDR1 MDHEN, CDR2 SYDVKM. This CDR3 has 14 amino acids. V lost 5 bases and J 4 bases, leaving 12 bases between the germline ends. CDR3: CASSLPGLYNEQFF. CDR3 nucleotides: TGTGCCAGCAGTCTCCCCGGATTATACAATGAGCAGTTCTTC. Drawing the rest from reference TRBV28 and TRBJ2-1, the complete variable domain is DVKVTQSSRYLVKRTGEKVFLECVQDMDHENMFWYRQDPGLGLRLIYFSYDVKMKEKGDIPEGYSVSREKKERFSLILESASTNQTSMYLCASSLPGLYNEQFFGPGTRLTVL.

This chain links TRBV19 with TRBJ1-2, with D possibly being TRBD1 (5 bases). Germline assignment: CDR1 LNHDA and CDR2 SQIVND (reference sequence). The CDR3 spans 14 residues. V was pared by 8 bases and J by 8 bases, with 21 bases between. The CDR3 sequence: CASGGVELGGGYTF. The CDR3 DNA sequence: TGTGCCAGTGGCGGCGTTGAGTTGGGGGGAGGCTACACCTTC. Supplemented by reference TRBV19 and TRBJ1-2, the full variable domain reads DGGITQSPKYLFRKEGQNVTLSCEQNLNHDAMYWYRQDPGQGLRLIYYSQIVNDFQKGDIAEGYSVSREKKESFPLTVTSAQKNPTAFYLCASGGVELGGGYTFGSGTRLTVV.

This clonotype has at least ten counts. The rearrangement links TRBV5-1 to TRBJ1-3; possibly TRBD1 for D (6 bases). Trimming took 2 bases from V and 4 from J, leaving 10 bases between them. The CDR3 contains 14 residues. Germline CDR1 and CDR2: SGHRS and YFSETQ. The CDR3 nucleotides read TGCGCCAGCAGCTTAACAGGGTTAGGAAACACCATATATTTT. Amino acids: CASSLTGLGNTIYF.

This clonotype was counted ten times or more. V is TRBV30 and J is TRBJ1-2; D may be TRBD1 (6 bases). The germline CDR1 and CDR2 sequences are GTSNPN and SVGIG (reference sequence). The length of the CDR3 is 14 residues. The V end lost 0 bases, the J end lost 0 bases, and 8 bases lay between the germline ends. The CDR3 nucleotides read TGTGCCTGGAGTGTACAGGGCACTAACTATGGCTACACCTTC. Its translation is CAWSVQGTNYGYTF.

This clonotype was seen repeatedly, ten times or more. The genes are TRBV5-1 and TRBJ2-7; a weak D match, TRBD2 (5 bases). The germline CDR1 and CDR2 sequences are SGHRS and YFSETQ. The CDR3 loop spans 14 amino acids. The germline V and J ends were trimmed by 2 bases and 0 bases, with 9 bases remaining between them. The chain's CDR3 is CASSFTGSSYEQYF. As DNA, the CDR3 is TGCGCCAGCAGCTTTACGGGGAGCTCCTACGAGCAGTACTTC. The whole variable domain, remainder taken from reference TRBV5-1 and TRBJ2-7, is KAGVTQTPRYLIKTRGQQVTLSCSPISGHRSVSWYQQTPGQGLQFLFEYFSETQRNKGNFPGRFSGRQFSNSRSEMNVSTLELGDSALYLCASSFTGSSYEQYFGPGTRLTVT.

This clonotype has at least ten counts. CDR3 amino acids: CASSQVGVQETQYF. The CDR3 bases are TGTGCCAGCAGCCAAGTGGGGGTCCAAGAGACCCAGTACTTC. The chain recombines TRBV3-1 with TRBJ2-5; D may be TRBD1 or TRBD2 (5 bases each). Trimming cost V 1 base and J 1 base, with 7 bases left between them. Germline CDR1 reads LGHDT; CDR2 reads YNNKEL (reference sequence). The length of the CDR3 is 14 residues.

This clonotype was seen a few times. The chain is built from TRBV11-2 and TRBJ1-1; unclear D gene. Trimming left V 1 base short and J 4 bases short, with 13 bases between. Looked up from germline, CDR1 is SGHAT and CDR2 is FQNNGV. CDR3 size: 15 residues. The CDR3 DNA reads TGTGCCAGCAGCTTAGCGGGGAGGAAGGCCACTGAAGCTTTCTTT. As protein: CASSLAGRKATEAFF.

This clonotype appeared a few times. This chain links TRBV4-1 with TRBJ1-1; D is uncertain. V lost 1 base and J 1 base, leaving 10 bases between the germline ends. The germline V gene has CDR1 MGHRA and CDR2 YSYEKL. This CDR3 comprises 15 residues. In DNA, the CDR3 is TGCGCCAGCAGCCAAGCGCAGGACGGGAACACTGAAGCTTTCTTT. Protein sequence: CASSQAQDGNTEAFF.

The table lists this clonotype with a few counts. This chain uses TRBV27 with TRBJ2-2; the D gene is possibly TRBD1 (5 bases). CDR1 is MNHEY, CDR2 SMNVEV, per germline (reference sequence). The CDR3 is 13 amino acids. The germline V and J ends were trimmed by 10 bases and 5 bases, with 14 bases remaining between them. The CDR3 DNA reads as TGTGCCATAGGGGTAACTAAGACCGGGGAGCTGTTTTTT. It encodes CAIGVTKTGELFF.

This clonotype was detected many times. This chain links TRBV5-1 with TRBJ2-7, with 13 bases identical to TRBD2. The CDR3 consists of 15 residues. Trimming took 4 bases from V and 8 from J; bases not matched to a gene: 9. Germline V CDR1 and CDR2: SGHRS, YFSETQ. CDR3 sequence (DNA): TGCGCCAGCAGCCCCCCGGGACTAGCGGGGAAACAGCAGTACTTC. Amino acid sequence: CASSPPGLAGKQQYF.

This clonotype came up many times. The chain is built from TRBV7-8 and TRBJ2-3; unclear D gene. Germline lookup yields CDR1 SGHVS and CDR2 FQNEAQ. The V end was cut by 3 bases, the J end by 2 bases, with 9 bases between. This CDR3 spans 14 amino acids. The CDR3 coding sequence is TGTGCCAGCAGCTTTGGTCTATTCACAGATACGCAGTATTTT. Its translation: CASSFGLFTDTQYF.

This clonotype came up many times. V usage is TRBV7-9 and J usage is TRBJ1-6; 10 nucleotides line up with TRBD1. CDR1 is SEHNR and CDR2 is FQNEAQ in the germline V gene (reference sequence). This CDR3 comprises 15 residues. V shed 5 bases and J 8 bases; nucleotides not matched to a gene: 6. The CDR3 loop is CASSPRTGGDSPLHF. The CDR3 nucleotides are TGTGCCAGCAGCCCCCGGACAGGGGGGGATTCACCCCTCCACTTT.

At least ten counts were recorded for this clonotype. The rearrangement uses TRBV2 and TRBJ1-5; maybe TRBD1 (5 bases). The CDR3 runs to 14 residues. Trimming took 5 bases from V and 5 from J, leaving 13 bases between them. Germline assignment: CDR1 SNHLY and CDR2 FYNNEI. CDR3 loop: CASSIEGEYQPQHF. The CDR3 DNA reads TGTGCCAGCAGTATAGAAGGGGAGTATCAGCCCCAGCATTTT.

This clonotype came up a few times. The chain couples TRBV6-1 to TRBJ2-7; D assignment may be TRBD1 or TRBD2 (5 bases each). CDR1 and CDR2 from the germline V gene are MNHNS and SASEGT. CDR3 size: 15 residues. The germline V and J ends were trimmed by 7 bases and 4 bases, with 20 bases remaining between them. The CDR3 protein is CASTKGGDRFYEQYF. CDR3 sequence (DNA): TGTGCCAGCACTAAGGGTGGGGACCGATTTTACGAGCAGTACTTC.

This clonotype was found a few times. J is TRBJ1-1 and V is TRBV19, with D maybe TRBD1 (5 bases). The V and J ends lost 4 bases and 4 bases respectively, with 16 bases between them. The CDR3 spans 15 residues. CDR1 and CDR2 from the germline V gene are LNHDA and SQIVND (reference sequence). The CDR3 region is CASSSPGAPRTEAFF. CDR3 bases: TGTGCCAGTAGTAGTCCCGGGGCGCCGCGCACTGAAGCTTTCTTT. The full variable domain, in which reference TRBV19 and TRBJ1-1 provide the parts outside the CDR3, is DGGITQSPKYLFRKEGQNVTLSCEQNLNHDAMYWYRQDPGQGLRLIYYSQIVNDFQKGDIAEGYSVSREKKESFPLTVTSAQKNPTAFYLCASSSPGAPRTEAFFGQGTRLTVV.

This clonotype occurred many times. This chain joins TRBV6-1 and TRBJ2-1; 8 nucleotides agree with TRBD1. The CDR3 consists of 14 residues. CDR1 is MNHNS, CDR2 SASEGT, per germline. Unmatched junction bases numbered 6, after V lost 7 bases and J lost 4 bases. The chain's CDR3 is CASTETGAYNEQFF. The CDR3 region has the DNA TGTGCCAGCACCGAGACAGGGGCGTACAATGAGCAGTTCTTC.

This clonotype showed up just a few times. This chain joins TRBV6-9 and TRBJ2-2; D is uncertain. The V end lost 5 bases, the J end lost 6 bases, and 13 bases lay between the germline ends. The CDR3 has 14 amino acids. In germline, CDR1 is MNHGY, CDR2 SVAAGI. As DNA, the CDR3 is TGTGCCAGCAGTAACGCACAAGGACCCGGGGAGCTGTTTTTT. The encoded protein is CASSNAQGPGELFF.